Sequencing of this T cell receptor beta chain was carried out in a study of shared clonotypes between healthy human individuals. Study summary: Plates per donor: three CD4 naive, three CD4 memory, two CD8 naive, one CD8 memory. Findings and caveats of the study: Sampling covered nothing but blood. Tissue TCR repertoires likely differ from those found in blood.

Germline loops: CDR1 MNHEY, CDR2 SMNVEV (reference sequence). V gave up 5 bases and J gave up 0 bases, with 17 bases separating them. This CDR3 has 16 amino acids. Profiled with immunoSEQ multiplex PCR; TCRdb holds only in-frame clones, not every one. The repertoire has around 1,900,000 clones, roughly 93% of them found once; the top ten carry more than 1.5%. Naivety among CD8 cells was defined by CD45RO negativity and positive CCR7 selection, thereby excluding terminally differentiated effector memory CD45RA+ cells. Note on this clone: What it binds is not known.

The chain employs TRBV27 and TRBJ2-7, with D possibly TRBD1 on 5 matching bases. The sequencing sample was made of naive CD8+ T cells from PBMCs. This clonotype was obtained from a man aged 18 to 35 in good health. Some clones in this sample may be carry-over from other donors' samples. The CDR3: CASSPRQLLGSYEQYF. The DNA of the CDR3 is TGTGCCAGCAGTCCCCGACAGCTCCTAGGCTCCTACGAGCAGTACTTC.